This T cell receptor (beta chain) came from a study of blood T cell repertoires in COVID-19. Overall study context: The study drew acute and convalescent COVID-19 samples from the United States, Italy and Spain. Sources were T cells, B-cell-depleted T cells, or PBMCs; the material itself was cDNA or gDNA.

The protocol was immunoSEQ multiplex PCR, while the TCRdb copy is restricted to in-frame clones and leaves out a portion. The sample includes 140,000 to 150,000 clones, about four fifths seen only once; the top ten take roughly 8.8%. This clone was seen a handful of times. The CDR3 sequence is 14 residues long. CDR1 is MNHNY and CDR2 is SVGAGI in the germline V gene (reference sequence). The ends were cut back, 2 bases at V and 1 base at J, with 7 bases in the middle. The specimen was peripheral blood. The source of this sequence is a human donor with acute or convalescent COVID-19. The donor label of this sample is uncertain. This chain links TRBV6-6 with TRBJ2-3; D call uncertain. CDR3 coding DNA: TGTGCCAGCAGTTACGGGCAGGGCACAGATACGCAGTATTTT. It is translated as CASSYGQGTDTQYF.